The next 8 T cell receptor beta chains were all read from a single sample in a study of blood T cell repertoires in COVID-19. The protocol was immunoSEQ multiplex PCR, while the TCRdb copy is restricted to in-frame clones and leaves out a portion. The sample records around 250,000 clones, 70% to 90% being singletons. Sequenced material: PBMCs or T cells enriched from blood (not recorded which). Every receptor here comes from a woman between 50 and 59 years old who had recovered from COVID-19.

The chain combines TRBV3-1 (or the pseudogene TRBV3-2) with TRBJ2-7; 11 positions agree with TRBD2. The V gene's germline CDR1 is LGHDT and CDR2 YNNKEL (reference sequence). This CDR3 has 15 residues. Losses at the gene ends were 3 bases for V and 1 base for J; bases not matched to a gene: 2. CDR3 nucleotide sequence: TGTGCCAGCAGCCAGGGACTAGCGGATTCCTACGAGCAGTACTTC. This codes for CASSQGLADSYEQYF.

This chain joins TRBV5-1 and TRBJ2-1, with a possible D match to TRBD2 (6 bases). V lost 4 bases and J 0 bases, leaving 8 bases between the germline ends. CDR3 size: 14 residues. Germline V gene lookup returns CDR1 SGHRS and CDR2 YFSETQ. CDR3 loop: CASSPTSSYNEQFF. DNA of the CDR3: TGCGCCAGCAGCCCGACTAGCTCCTACAATGAGCAGTTCTTC.

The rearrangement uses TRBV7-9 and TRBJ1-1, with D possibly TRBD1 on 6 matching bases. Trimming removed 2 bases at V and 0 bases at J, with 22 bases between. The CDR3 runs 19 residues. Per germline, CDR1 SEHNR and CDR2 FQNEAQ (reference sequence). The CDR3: CASSLRRGGEDSLNTEAFF. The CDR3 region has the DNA TGTGCCAGCAGCTTACGTAGGGGGGGAGAGGACAGTTTGAACACTGAAGCTTTCTTT.

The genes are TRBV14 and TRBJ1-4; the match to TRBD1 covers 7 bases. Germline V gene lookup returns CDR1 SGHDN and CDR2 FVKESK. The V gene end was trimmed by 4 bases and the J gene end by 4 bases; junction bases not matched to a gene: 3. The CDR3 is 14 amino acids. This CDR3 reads CASSPGQLNEKLFF. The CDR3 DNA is TGTGCCAGCAGCCCGGGACAGCTTAATGAAAAACTGTTTTTT.

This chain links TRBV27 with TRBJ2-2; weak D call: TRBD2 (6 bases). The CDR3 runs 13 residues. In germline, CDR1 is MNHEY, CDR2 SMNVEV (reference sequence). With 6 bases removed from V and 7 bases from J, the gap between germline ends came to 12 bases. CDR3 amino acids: CASRILGGGELFF. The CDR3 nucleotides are TGTGCCAGCAGAATCTTGGGAGGCGGGGAGCTGTTTTTT.

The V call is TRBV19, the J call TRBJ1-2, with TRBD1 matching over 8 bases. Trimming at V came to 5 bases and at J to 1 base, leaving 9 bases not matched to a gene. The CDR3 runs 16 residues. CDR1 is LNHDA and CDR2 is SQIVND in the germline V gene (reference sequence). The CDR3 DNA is TGTGCCAGTAGTGATTACCAGGGGGCCCTTAACTATGGCTACACCTTC. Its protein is CASSDYQGALNYGYTF.

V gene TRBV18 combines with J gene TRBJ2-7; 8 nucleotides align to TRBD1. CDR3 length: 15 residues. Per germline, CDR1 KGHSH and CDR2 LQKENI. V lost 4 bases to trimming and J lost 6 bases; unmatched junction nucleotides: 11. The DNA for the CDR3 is TGTGCCAGCTCACGTATATCGACAGGGGATGGCGAGCAGTACTTC. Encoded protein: CASSRISTGDGEQYF.

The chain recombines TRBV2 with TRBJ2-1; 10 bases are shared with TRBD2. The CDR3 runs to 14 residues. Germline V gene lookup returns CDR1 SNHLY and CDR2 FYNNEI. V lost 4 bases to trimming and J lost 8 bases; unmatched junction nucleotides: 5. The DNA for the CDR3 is TGTGCCAGCAGTGTAGCGGGAGGTCTCCATGAGCAGTTCTTC. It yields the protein CASSVAGGLHEQFF.